This passage covers 28 T cell receptor beta chains from one sample sequenced in a study of T-cell reconstitution after alpha-beta-depleted transplantation in children. A TCRbeta library incorporating unique molecular identifiers was prepared. In TCRdb, the PCR reads were re-called with MiXCR into one record per CDR3 protein. The sample holds 550,000 to 800,000 distinct CDR3 sequences, around 13% seen once. Specimen: PBMCs, collected before TCRalphabeta/CD19-depleted stem cell transplant. These receptors were obtained from a girl aged 2-10 years with congenital amegakaryocytic thrombocytopenia, due to receive a stem cell transplant.

This clonotype was counted ten times or more. The chain uses TRBV12-3 or TRBV12-4 and TRBJ2-5, with a tentative D call TRBD1 (5 bases). Trimming cost V 3 bases and J 5 bases, with 13 bases left between them. The CDR3 contains 14 residues. For the CDR3, the DNA is TGTGCCAGCAGTTTCGGATCAGGGTGGGAGACCCAGTACTTC. Its translation: CASSFGSGWETQYF.

CDR3: CASSPLLGLAGGPTDTQYF. CDR3 nucleotide sequence: TGTGCCAGCAGCCCGCTCCTAGGACTAGCGGGAGGGCCGACAGATACGCAGTATTTT. This rearrangement joins TRBV11-1 to TRBJ2-3, with 15 bases matching TRBD2. This CDR3 is built from 19 residues. Unmatched junction bases numbered 12, after V lost 5 bases and J lost 3 bases. The V gene's germline CDR1 is SGHAT and CDR2 FQDESV (reference sequence).

In its sample, this clonotype was seen many times. The chain carries TRBV20-1 and TRBJ2-3, with D maybe TRBD1 (6 bases). V dropped 8 bases and J dropped 2 bases, with 17 bases sitting between them. CDR3 size: 14 residues. Per the germline V gene, CDR1 is DFQATT and CDR2 is SNEGSKA (reference sequence). The CDR3, as DNA: TGCAGTTGCAATGAACAGGGCAACACAGATACGCAGTATTTT. The encoded protein is CSCNEQGNTDTQYF.

V usage is TRBV20-1 and J usage is TRBJ1-1; 7 bases map to TRBD1. J gave up 11 bases and V 6 bases, and 18 bases lay outside the gene matches. The CDR3 is 14 amino acids. Germline lookup yields CDR1 DFQATT and CDR2 SNEGSKA (reference sequence). The DNA for the CDR3 is TGCAGTGCCACCCGTTTCGGGGAGACAGGGCGGGCTTTCTTT. Translated, it gives CSATRFGETGRAFF.

In its sample, this clonotype was seen many times. The chain is built from TRBV24-1 and TRBJ2-1, with TRBD1 as a possible D gene (5 bases). Per germline, CDR1 KGHDR and CDR2 SFDVKD. Trimming cost V 0 bases and J 8 bases, with 13 bases left between them. The CDR3 runs to 15 residues. Here the CDR3 reads CATSDLGDSRDEQFF. The CDR3 DNA follows: TGTGCCACCAGTGATTTGGGTGACAGCAGAGATGAGCAGTTCTTC.

This clonotype was observed many times. The genes are TRBV5-1 and TRBJ2-1; 12 nucleotides align to TRBD1. This CDR3 region has 15 residues. From germline, CDR1 is SGHRS and CDR2 YFSETQ. V shed 5 bases and J 7 bases; nucleotides not matched to a gene: 7. CDR3 nucleotide sequence: TGCGCCAGCAGTTTCTCGGGACAGGGGGCGAATGAGCAGTTCTTC. Protein product: CASSFSGQGANEQFF.

About this clonotype itself: A much more abundant neighbour one base away suggests this may be a read error. The chain has TRBV6-1 and TRBJ2-5, with 7 bases aligning to TRBD1. The CDR3 sequence is 14 residues long. CDR1 and CDR2 (germline): MNHNS, SASEGT. The CDR3 spells CASTLDRADETLYF. The CDR3 DNA is TGTGCCAGCACCTTAGACAGGGCTGATGAGACCCTGTACTTC.

The gene calls are TRBV15 and TRBJ1-4; no firm D call. The CDR3 runs to 14 residues. The germline V gene has CDR1 LNHNV and CDR2 YYDKDF (reference sequence). V was trimmed by 0 bases and J by 3 bases, leaving 5 bases between them. The CDR3 loop is CATSRDMANEKLFF. CDR3 nucleotide sequence: TGTGCCACCAGCAGAGATATGGCTAATGAAAAACTGTTTTTT.

V and J are TRBV29-1 and TRBJ1-2; tentative D call: TRBD1 (5 bases). CDR1 is SQVTM and CDR2 is ANQGSEA in the germline V gene. V lost 2 bases and J 1 base, leaving 8 bases between the germline ends. This CDR3 comprises 13 residues. The chain's CDR3 is CSVENGGNYGYTF. The CDR3 DNA reads as TGCAGCGTTGAAAATGGGGGTAACTATGGCTACACCTTC.

This clonotype was seen ten or more times. The V and J genes are TRBV29-1 and TRBJ2-7; D ambiguous. Germline assignment: CDR1 SQVTM and CDR2 ANQGSEA. The V and J ends lost 4 bases and 2 bases respectively, with 15 bases between them. CDR3 length: 14 residues. The CDR3 reads CSVVWQSFPYEQYF. CDR3 nucleotides: TGCAGCGTTGTGTGGCAGTCTTTCCCCTACGAGCAGTACTTC.

This clonotype was counted a few times. The CDR3 spells CASSQAWLADFQETQYF. CDR3 nucleotide sequence: TGCGCCAGCAGCCAAGCGTGGCTAGCAGATTTCCAAGAGACCCAGTACTTC. The J gene is TRBJ2-5, the V gene TRBV4-1; a weak D match, TRBD2 (5 bases). The germline gives CDR1 MGHRA, CDR2 YSYEKL. CDR3 size: 17 residues. V was clipped by 1 base and J by 1 base, with 16 bases between them.

This clonotype came up many times. The chain has TRBV12-3 or TRBV12-4 and TRBJ1-5; TRBD1 matches at 7 bases. V dropped 5 bases and J dropped 0; count of bases not matched to a gene: 7. CDR3 length: 16 amino acids. The CDR3 loop is CASSRETGYSNQPQHF. CDR3 DNA: TGTGCCAGCAGTCGAGAGACAGGGTATAGCAATCAGCCCCAGCATTTT.

This clonotype has more than one count but fewer than ten. The chain carries TRBV20-1 and TRBJ1-1, with 8 positions matching TRBD1. CDR1 and CDR2 (germline): DFQATT, SNEGSKA (reference sequence). This CDR3 contains 13 residues. J gave up 5 bases and V 3 bases, and 5 bases lay outside the gene matches. The CDR3 loop reads CSARVRQGTEAFF. CDR3 nucleotide sequence: TGCAGTGCTAGGGTTCGACAGGGGACTGAAGCTTTCTTT.

Only a few counts were recorded for this clonotype. V usage is TRBV10-3 and J usage is TRBJ2-5; D not certain. The germline CDR1 and CDR2 sequences are ENHRY and SYGVKD. This CDR3 is built from 16 residues. V was cut by 4 bases and J by 2 bases, with 17 bases left in between. CDR3 in amino acids: CAISGATHQDQETQYF. CDR3 bases: TGTGCCATCAGTGGAGCGACCCACCAGGATCAAGAGACCCAGTACTTC.

The chain combines TRBV7-2 with TRBJ2-4, with D possibly TRBD1 on 6 matching bases. Germline CDR1 SGHTA, CDR2 FQGNSA. This CDR3 region has 16 residues. The V gene lost 5 bases and the J gene lost 1 base, with 15 bases spanning the gap. The CDR3 DNA sequence: TGTGCCAGCAGCGCGGAAACAGGGAAGGCCAAAAACATTCAGTACTTC. Translation gives CASSAETGKAKNIQYF.

This clonotype has a count of ten or more. The chain is built from TRBV4-2 and TRBJ2-1; TRBD2 matches 12 bases. The CDR3 loop spans 15 amino acids. Germline lookup yields CDR1 LGHNA and CDR2 YNFKEQ. After removal of 3 bases from V and 6 bases from J, the junction contained 3 bases not matched to a gene. CDR3 residues: CASSQLAGGGNEQFF. The CDR3 DNA follows: TGTGCCAGCAGCCAGCTAGCGGGAGGGGGCAATGAGCAGTTCTTC.

The rearrangement joins TRBV7-9 to TRBJ2-7; a weak D match, TRBD1 (5 bases). The V gene lost 4 bases and the J gene lost 11 bases, with 15 bases spanning the gap. Germline V gene data show CDR1 as SEHNR and CDR2 as FQNEAQ (reference sequence). This CDR3 contains 12 residues. CDR3 nucleotides: TGTGCCAGCAGCTCACAGGTACATAGGGAGTACTTC. The encoded protein is CASSSQVHREYF.

The rearrangement joins TRBV5-5 to TRBJ1-4, with D possibly TRBD1 on 5 matching bases. V lost 4 bases and J lost 10, with 11 bases in between. Germline CDR1 SGHKS, CDR2 YYEKEE (reference sequence). The CDR3 spans 12 residues. Here the CDR3 reads CASSLNGGKLFF. The CDR3 DNA follows: TGTGCCAGCAGCCTCAACGGGGGAAAACTGTTTTTT.

Remarks on this clonotype: A single base separates this from a much larger clone, so it may be a read error. The gene calls are TRBV10-2 and TRBJ1-1, with D perhaps matching TRBD1 (6 bases). Germline V gene sequence: CDR1 WSHSY, CDR2 SAAADI. This CDR3 spans 13 amino acids. CDR3 nucleotide sequence: TGCACCGGTAGACAGGACATGAACACTGAAGCTTTCTTT. Its protein product is CTGRQDMNTEAFF.

The table lists this clonotype with a few counts. The rearrangement uses TRBV20-1 and TRBJ2-3; 11 positions agree with TRBD2. The germline V gene has CDR1 DFQATT and CDR2 SNEGSKA (reference sequence). The J segment lost 3 bases and the V segment lost 5 bases, leaving 10 bases of the junction unmatched. The CDR3 totals 16 residues. CDR3: CSAHQLTSGTTDTQYF. CDR3 in DNA: TGCAGTGCTCATCAATTGACTAGCGGGACGACAGATACGCAGTATTTT.

This clonotype was seen more than once but under ten times. This chain uses TRBV15 with TRBJ1-1; no firm D call. There are 16 residues in the CDR3. The V and J ends lost 6 bases and 1 base respectively, with 18 bases between them. Germline V gene sequence: CDR1 LNHNV, CDR2 YYDKDF (reference sequence). CDR3: CATRLTLDRTNTEAFF. Written as DNA, the CDR3 is TGTGCCACCAGACTGACCCTGGACCGAACGAACACTGAAGCTTTCTTT.

This clonotype was picked up a small number of times. The chain combines TRBV14 with TRBJ1-5; TRBD1 is a possible D gene (5 bases). V was pared by 0 bases and J by 9 bases, with 9 bases between. CDR3 length: 13 residues. Germline V gives CDR1 SGHDN, CDR2 FVKESK. CDR3: CASSQDPGAPQHF. The CDR3, as DNA: TGTGCCAGCAGCCAAGACCCCGGGGCGCCCCAGCATTTT.

This clonotype has a count of ten or more. This chain connects TRBV20-1 to TRBJ2-2; unclear D gene. This CDR3 contains 16 residues. Germline-derived CDR1 and CDR2 are DFQATT and SNEGSKA (reference sequence). Trimming removed 0 bases from V and 2 bases from J, with 13 bases in between. The CDR3: CSARDPTLSNTGELFF. In DNA form, the CDR3 reads TGCAGTGCTAGAGATCCGACGCTGTCTAACACCGGGGAGCTGTTTTTT.

This clonotype was counted a few times. The V gene is TRBV5-1, the J gene TRBJ2-3, with 7 bases identical to TRBD2. Germline loops: CDR1 SGHRS, CDR2 YFSETQ. The CDR3 length is 16 residues. The V gene end was trimmed by 4 bases and the J gene end by 2 bases; junction bases not matched to a gene: 10. The CDR3 reads CASSASPSGSTDTQYF. The CDR3 DNA reads TGCGCCAGCAGCGCTTCACCTAGCGGATCCACAGATACGCAGTATTTT.

This clonotype has only a few counts. The rearrangement links TRBV29-1 to TRBJ2-7; D is possibly TRBD2 (5 bases). Germline CDR1 SQVTM, CDR2 ANQGSEA. Trimming stripped 4 bases from V and 4 bases from J, with 14 bases between. This CDR3 spans 13 amino acids. The CDR3 spells CSVGFRAGYEQYF. Written as DNA, the CDR3 is TGCAGCGTTGGGTTTCGGGCGGGTTACGAGCAGTACTTC.

This clonotype has a handful of counts. This chain links TRBV18 with TRBJ2-7, with 9 bases aligning to TRBD1. V was pared by 5 bases and J by 3 bases, with 8 bases of the junction left unmatched. The CDR3 totals 15 residues. CDR1 is KGHSH, CDR2 LQKENI, per germline. CDR3 DNA: TGTGCCAGCTCAATCAGGATGGGACAGGGCTACGAGCAGTACTTC. This encodes CASSIRMGQGYEQYF.

With respect to this clonotype: Given a much more abundant clone one base away, this may be a read error. The chain carries TRBV5-1 and TRBJ1-2; tentative D call: TRBD1 (5 bases). The CDR3 has 14 amino acids. Germline V gene lookup returns CDR1 SGHRS and CDR2 YFSETQ. The CDR3 protein is CASSLALAGNGYAF. The CDR3 coding sequence is TGCGCCAGCAGCTTGGCCTTAGCAGGGAATGGCTACGCCTTC. Complete variable domain (other parts from reference TRBV5-1 and TRBJ1-2): KAGVTQTPRYLIKTRGQQVTLSCSPISGHRSVSWYQQTPGQGLQFLFEYFSETQRNKGNFPGRFSGRQFSNSRSEMNVSTLELGDSALYLCASSLALAGNGYAFGSGTRLTVV.

J is TRBJ2-2 and V is TRBV15, with 12 bases that match TRBD2. The CDR3 covers 16 residues. J lost 7 bases, V lost 3 bases, and 6 bases had no gene match. Germline V CDR1 and CDR2: LNHNV, YYDKDF (reference sequence). Here the CDR3 DNA reads TGTGCCACCAGCAGGACTAGCGGGAGTCTCGGCGGGGAGCTGTTTTTT. Translation gives CATSRTSGSLGGELFF.